Presented here are 9 T cell receptor beta chains from one specimen sequenced in a study of PD-L1 blockade in urothelial cancer. Generated by immunoSEQ multiplex PCR, the TCRdb table keeps only in-frame clones and is missing some. The sample holds about 130,000 clones, roughly 86% seen once. Time point here: peripheral blood 6 weeks after treatment start. Sequenced material: PBMCs, taken around atezolizumab (anti-PD-L1) treatment. These receptors were obtained from a man in his forties or fifties with urothelial cancer.

The chain uses TRBV9 and TRBJ2-3; possibly TRBD1 for D (6 bases). The germline gives CDR1 SGDLS, CDR2 YYNGEE. Trimming left V 0 bases short and J 4 bases short, with 12 bases between. The CDR3 runs 15 residues. CDR3 amino acids: CASSVGGGPADTQYF. The CDR3 DNA follows: TGTGCCAGCAGCGTAGGTGGGGGCCCGGCAGATACGCAGTATTTT.

The genes are TRBV6-5 and TRBJ2-7; 9 bases are shared with TRBD1. The germline V gene encodes CDR1 MNHEY and CDR2 SVGAGI. V lost 4 bases and J lost 2; bases outside the gene matches: 6. The CDR3 covers 15 residues. The CDR3 nucleotides read TGTGCCAGCAGTTCCGGGGGACAGGGAGCCTACGAGCAGTACTTC. Its protein is CASSSGGQGAYEQYF.

This sequence joins TRBV18 and TRBJ1-4, with TRBD1 identical over 7 bases. V lost 3 bases to trimming and J lost 3 bases; unmatched junction nucleotides: 13. Germline CDR1 is KGHSH and CDR2 is LQKENI. This CDR3 has 18 residues. In DNA, the CDR3 is TGTGCCAGCTCACCGAGGGCCTCACCTAGGGGGCCTAATGAAAAACTGTTTTTT. Translated, it gives CASSPRASPRGPNEKLFF. Based on the CDR3 plus reference TRBV18 and TRBJ1-4, the full variable domain is NAGVMQNPRHLVRRRGQEARLRCSPMKGHSHVYWYRQLPEEGLKFMVYLQKENIIDESGMPKERFSAEFPKEGPSILRIQQVVRGDSAAYFCASSPRASPRGPNEKLFFGSGTQLSVL.

V and J are TRBV7-2 and TRBJ2-7; 9 bases fit TRBD1. With V trimmed by 6 bases and J by 1 base, 10 bases remained unmatched. The CDR3 sequence is 16 residues long. The germline V gene encodes CDR1 SGHTA and CDR2 FQGNSA. CDR3 DNA sequence: TGTGCCAGCAGTCCCGGTCATGGGACAGGGTCCTACGAGCAGTACTTC. Amino acid sequence: CASSPGHGTGSYEQYF.

This chain joins TRBV2 and TRBJ1-5, with a possible D match to TRBD1 (6 bases). This CDR3 is 16 amino acids long. Trimming shortened V by 8 bases and J by 6 bases, and 23 bases separated the two germline ends. Germline values: CDR1 SNHLY, CDR2 FYNNEI. The CDR3 DNA sequence: TGTGCCAGCTCGGGGGGCCCTGACAGAAGAAGTCAGCCCCAGCATTTT. As protein: CASSGGPDRRSQPQHF.

V is TRBV7-9 and J is TRBJ2-2, with TRBD2 as a possible D gene (5 bases). Trimming took 8 bases from V and 7 from J, leaving 17 bases between them. This CDR3 is built from 14 residues. The germline CDR1 and CDR2 sequences are SEHNR and FQNEAQ (reference sequence). CDR3 in amino acids: CASRPSGLSGELFF. The CDR3 region has the DNA TGTGCCAGCCGACCATCGGGGTTAAGCGGGGAGCTGTTTTTT.

The gene calls are TRBV18 and TRBJ2-7; possible D gene TRBD2, 5 bases. Per the germline V gene, CDR1 is KGHSH and CDR2 is LQKENI. This CDR3 comprises 14 residues. Trimming took 0 bases from V and 3 from J, leaving 9 bases between them. CDR3 protein: CASSPPMRDYEQYF. DNA of the CDR3: TGTGCCAGCTCACCACCGATGAGGGACTACGAGCAGTACTTC.

The rearrangement uses TRBV6-6 and TRBJ1-5; possibly TRBD1 for D (6 bases). Trimming shortened V by 2 bases and J by 0 bases, and 11 bases separated the two germline ends. Germline CDR1 MNHNY, CDR2 SVGAGI (reference sequence). The CDR3 has 16 amino acids. In DNA, the CDR3 is TGTGCCAGCAGTTACCCACAGGGAAATAGCAATCAGCCCCAGCATTTT. Translation: CASSYPQGNSNQPQHF.

CDR3 in amino acids: CASSLVGTGKNIQYF. The CDR3, as DNA: TGTGCCAGCAGCTTGGTTGGGACAGGGAAAAACATTCAGTACTTC. The rearrangement joins TRBV5-6 to TRBJ2-4; 9 bases agree with TRBD1. Germline V gene data show CDR1 as SGHDT and CDR2 as YYEEEE. CDR3 length equals 15 residues. V lost 0 bases and J lost 4; bases outside the gene matches: 2.